A few counts support the clone carrying this TCR beta chain. Antigen unknown. From germline, CDR1 is SQVTM and CDR2 ANQGSEA. V gave up 7 bases and J gave up 6 bases, with 16 bases separating them. The CDR3 spans 13 residues. TCRdb independently ran MiXCR on the RT-PCR reads; one entry per CDR3 protein. The sample records approximately 310,000 distinct CDR3 sequences, 21% being singletons. This specimen comes from a study of response to subunit inactivated influenza vaccine. Whole-study findings and limits: The authors suggested that few new T cells are recruited per seasonal influenza vaccination.

The sequences come from PBMCs from blood, collected approximately 20 months after vaccination. The gene calls are TRBV29-1 and TRBJ2-1; possibly TRBD1 for D (5 bases). The TCR sequence derives from a man aged 45 to 70 who received an inactivated influenza vaccine. The CDR3 bases are TGCAGCGCCGACGAATTTAGGGGCAATGAGCAGTTCTTC. Its protein product is CSADEFRGNEQFF.